A selection of T cell receptor beta chains follows, all from one sample in a study of sequential checkpoint blockade in melanoma. Sequenced by immunoSEQ multiplex PCR; TCRdb stores in-frame clones only, minus some. The sample consists of about 18,000 clones, under 80% of them appearing once. The source material was CD8+ T cells sorted from blood (inferred from file names), sampled from a patient given nivolumab and ipilimumab in sequence. Receptor source: a human donor with melanoma. The CDR3 runs from the conserved cysteine through the conserved F or W. The order of the fields is J gene, D gene, V gene, clone size, CDR3 DNA, CDR3 protein. The D gene is left open where the match is weak. Expanded clones are given a class, and other clones once, few, many or no size at all.

J gene: TRBJ2-1
D gene: -
V gene: TRBV9
clone size: -
CDR3 DNA: TGTGCCAGCAGCGTAGCTCTGACAGGCTACAATGAGCAGTTCTTC
CDR3 protein: CASSVALTGYNEQFF

J gene: TRBJ1-5
D gene: TRBD1
V gene: TRBV4-1
clone size: -
CDR3 DNA: TGCGCCAGCAGCCAAGAAGGGGGACAGGATCAGCCCCAGCATTTT
CDR3 protein: CASSQEGGQDQPQHF

J gene: TRBJ1-1
D gene: -
V gene: TRBV7-9
clone size: -
CDR3 DNA: TGTGCCAGCAGCTTAATGGGAGACTTTGAAGCTTTCTTT
CDR3 protein: CASSLMGDFEAFF

J gene: TRBJ2-4
D gene: TRBD2
V gene: TRBV28
clone size: -
CDR3 DNA: TGTGCCAGCAGTTCCGTAACCGGGACTAGCGTTAAGGAGGGCAAAAACATTCAGTACTTC
CDR3 protein: CASSSVTGTSVKEGKNIQYF

J gene: TRBJ1-1
D gene: -
V gene: TRBV7-9
clone size: -
CDR3 DNA: TGTGCCAGCAGCTTACTGGGGGGTAGGAACACTGAAGCTTTCTTT
CDR3 protein: CASSLLGGRNTEAFF

J gene: TRBJ2-5
D gene: TRBD1
V gene: TRBV28
clone size: -
CDR3 DNA: TGTGCCAGCAGTTTTGGGCAGGGGGACCGGACCCAGTACTTC
CDR3 protein: CASSFGQGDRTQYF

J gene: TRBJ1-1
D gene: TRBD1
V gene: TRBV11-2
clone size: -
CDR3 DNA: TGTGCCAGCAGCTTCGGGACAGGGGGTTTGAACACTGAAGCTTTCTTT
CDR3 protein: CASSFGTGGLNTEAFF

J gene: TRBJ1-6
D gene: -
V gene: TRBV6-5
clone size: -
CDR3 DNA: TGTGTCAGCAGTTGGGGGCGAGCGCAGAACTCACCCCTCCACTTT
CDR3 protein: CVSSWGRAQNSPLHF

J gene: TRBJ2-3
D gene: -
V gene: TRBV27
clone size: medium-sized
CDR3 DNA: TGTGCCAGCAGTTCAGGGGAATCGAGCACAGATACGCAGTATTTT
CDR3 protein: CASSSGESSTDTQYF

J gene: TRBJ2-1
D gene: -
V gene: TRBV2
clone size: -
CDR3 DNA: TGTGCCAGCAGTCGAGGAGGGTTCAATGAGCAGTTCTTC
CDR3 protein: CASSRGGFNEQFF

J gene: TRBJ2-1
D gene: -
V gene: TRBV28
clone size: -
CDR3 DNA: TGTGCCAGCAGACGTCGGACTTCCCATGAGCAGTTCTTC
CDR3 protein: CASRRRTSHEQFF

J gene: TRBJ2-2
D gene: -
V gene: TRBV27
clone size: -
CDR3 DNA: TGTGCCAGCAAAGGCGGCTCGAGCGGGGAGCTGTTTTTT
CDR3 protein: CASKGGSSGELFF

J gene: TRBJ2-7
D gene: TRBD1
V gene: TRBV11-3
clone size: -
CDR3 DNA: TGTGCCAGCAGCTTAGTCGGTCAGGGGGCTACGTCCGAGCAGTACTTC
CDR3 protein: CASSLVGQGATSEQYF

J gene: TRBJ1-2
D gene: -
V gene: TRBV7-8
clone size: -
CDR3 DNA: TGTGCCAGCAGCGCCCGAGGAGGAAACAAGAACTATGGCTACACCTTC
CDR3 protein: CASSARGGNKNYGYTF

J gene: TRBJ2-1
D gene: -
V gene: TRBV7-9
clone size: -
CDR3 DNA: TGTGCCAGCAGCTCTCTAGAGACCAGCTCCTACAATGAGCAGTTCTTC
CDR3 protein: CASSSLETSSYNEQFF

J gene: TRBJ2-3
D gene: TRBD1
V gene: TRBV30
clone size: medium-sized
CDR3 DNA: TGTGCCTGGAGTGTACCCCGACAGGGGTGGGATACGCAGTATTTT
CDR3 protein: CAWSVPRQGWDTQYF

J gene: TRBJ2-1
D gene: TRBD2
V gene: TRBV5-1
clone size: -
CDR3 DNA: TGCGCCAGCAGCTTGGGGGACTATGCGCTAGCGGGAATTTACAATGAGCAGTTCTTC
CDR3 protein: CASSLGDYALAGIYNEQFF

J gene: TRBJ2-7
D gene: TRBD2
V gene: TRBV7-6
clone size: -
CDR3 DNA: TGTGCCAGCAGCTTAGCGCGGGGTAGCGGGGGGACGGGCGAGCAGTACTTC
CDR3 protein: CASSLARGSGGTGEQYF

J gene: TRBJ1-1
D gene: -
V gene: TRBV9
clone size: -
CDR3 DNA: TGTGCCAGCAGCGGCGGGGGAAGGGAAGATGAAACTGAAGCTTTCTTT
CDR3 protein: CASSGGGREDETEAFF

J gene: TRBJ1-5
D gene: TRBD1
V gene: TRBV13
clone size: -
CDR3 DNA: TGTGCCAGCAGCTTCGGACAGGGGGCGGTTCAGCCCCAGCATTTT
CDR3 protein: CASSFGQGAVQPQHF

J gene: TRBJ2-7
D gene: TRBD2
V gene: TRBV13
clone size: once
CDR3 DNA: TGTGCCAGCAGCCACATCTCGGGGGGCTCCTACGAGCAGTACTTC
CDR3 protein: CASSHISGGSYEQYF

J gene: TRBJ2-4
D gene: -
V gene: TRBV7-8
clone size: few
CDR3 DNA: TGTGCCAGCAGCTTATTTCCAGTGGAGTACTTC
CDR3 protein: CASSLFPVEYF

J gene: TRBJ2-7
D gene: TRBD1
V gene: TRBV29-1
clone size: -
CDR3 DNA: TGCAGCGTTGAACAGGGGGCGGACGAGCAGTACTTC
CDR3 protein: CSVEQGADEQYF

J gene: TRBJ2-2
D gene: TRBD2
V gene: TRBV6-5
clone size: -
CDR3 DNA: TGTGCCAGCAGTTACGGACTAGCCTCGAACACCGGGGAGCTGTTTTTT
CDR3 protein: CASSYGLASNTGELFF

J gene: TRBJ2-3
D gene: TRBD2
V gene: TRBV11-3
clone size: -
CDR3 DNA: TGTGCCAGCAGCTTAAGACTAGCGGGTTTGGCAGATACGCAGTATTTT
CDR3 protein: CASSLRLAGLADTQYF

J gene: TRBJ1-2
D gene: -
V gene: TRBV19
clone size: -
CDR3 DNA: TGTGCCAGTACCAATAACTATGGCTACACCTTC
CDR3 protein: CASTNNYGYTF

J gene: TRBJ1-1
D gene: -
V gene: TRBV6-5
clone size: -
CDR3 DNA: TGTGCCAGCAGTCTAGATCCGAACACTGAAGCTTTCTTT
CDR3 protein: CASSLDPNTEAFF

J gene: TRBJ1-5
D gene: TRBD1
V gene: TRBV11-2
clone size: -
CDR3 DNA: TGTGCCAGCAGCTTCGAGACAGGGAGCAATCAGCCCCAGCATTTT
CDR3 protein: CASSFETGSNQPQHF

J gene: TRBJ2-1
D gene: -
V gene: TRBV9
clone size: -
CDR3 DNA: TGTGCCAGCAGCGTAGGAGAGGGTACAAATGAGCAGTTCTTC
CDR3 protein: CASSVGEGTNEQFF

J gene: TRBJ1-2
D gene: TRBD1
V gene: TRBV4-1
clone size: -
CDR3 DNA: TGCGCCAGCAGCCAAGTCCAACAGGGGGCTGAGGGCTACACCTTC
CDR3 protein: CASSQVQQGAEGYTF

J gene: TRBJ2-7
D gene: -
V gene: TRBV6-1
clone size: -
CDR3 DNA: TGTGCCAGCAGTTGGGCCGGCTACGAGCAGTACTTC
CDR3 protein: CASSWAGYEQYF

J gene: TRBJ1-4
D gene: -
V gene: TRBV5-8
clone size: -
CDR3 DNA: TGTGCCAGCAGCGTCCGGGTCCTCTCTGCAACTAATGAAAAACTGTTTTTT
CDR3 protein: CASSVRVLSATNEKLFF

J gene: TRBJ1-1
D gene: -
V gene: TRBV27
clone size: -
CDR3 DNA: TGTGCCAGCAGTTTCATGGGGGGGCTAACTGAAGCTTTCTTT
CDR3 protein: CASSFMGGLTEAFF

J gene: TRBJ2-7
D gene: TRBD2
V gene: TRBV7-3
clone size: few
CDR3 DNA: TGTGCCAGCAGTTCTTTAGCGGGATACGAGCAGTACTTC
CDR3 protein: CASSSLAGYEQYF

J gene: TRBJ2-1
D gene: -
V gene: TRBV6-5
clone size: -
CDR3 DNA: TGTGCCAGCAGTTACTCGGCTAGCTGGTACAATGAGCAGTTCTTC
CDR3 protein: CASSYSASWYNEQFF

J gene: TRBJ2-7
D gene: -
V gene: TRBV5-5
clone size: hyperexpanded
CDR3 DNA: TGTGCCAGCAGCTTGAAGGGGATGGGGTACGAGCAGTACTTC
CDR3 protein: CASSLKGMGYEQYF

J gene: TRBJ2-5
D gene: TRBD2
V gene: TRBV6-5
clone size: few
CDR3 DNA: TGTGCCAGCAGTTACGGAGTAGCGGGGGGACAAGAGACCCAGTACTTC
CDR3 protein: CASSYGVAGGQETQYF

J gene: TRBJ1-2
D gene: TRBD1
V gene: TRBV7-9
clone size: -
CDR3 DNA: TGTGCCAGCAGCTCCTCGAAGGGGGCCAGCTATGGCTACACCTTC
CDR3 protein: CASSSSKGASYGYTF

J gene: TRBJ2-2
D gene: TRBD1
V gene: TRBV9
clone size: -
CDR3 DNA: TGTGCCAGTGGGTCCGGGACAGGGGACACCGGGGAGCTGTTTTTT
CDR3 protein: CASGSGTGDTGELFF

J gene: TRBJ2-6
D gene: -
V gene: TRBV13
clone size: medium-sized
CDR3 DNA: TGTGCCAGCAGCCCAGGGGGGTCTGGGGCCAACGTCCTGACTTTC
CDR3 protein: CASSPGGSGANVLTF

J gene: TRBJ1-5
D gene: -
V gene: TRBV6-5
clone size: -
CDR3 DNA: TGTGCCAGCAGTCTAAACCATCAGCCCCAGCATTTT
CDR3 protein: CASSLNHQPQHF

J gene: TRBJ2-7
D gene: -
V gene: TRBV11-3
clone size: -
CDR3 DNA: TGTGCCAGCAGCTTTTCGAGGGCCGAGCAGTACTTC
CDR3 protein: CASSFSRAEQYF

J gene: TRBJ2-7
D gene: -
V gene: TRBV7-9
clone size: -
CDR3 DNA: TGTGCCAGCAGCTTAGCGCGGGACTCGACCTACGAGCAGTACTTC
CDR3 protein: CASSLARDSTYEQYF

J gene: TRBJ1-1
D gene: -
V gene: TRBV2
clone size: few
CDR3 DNA: TGTGCCAGCAGAACAGGGTCTGAAGCTTTCTTT
CDR3 protein: CASRTGSEAFF

J gene: TRBJ2-7
D gene: TRBD1
V gene: TRBV11-2
clone size: -
CDR3 DNA: TGTGCCAGCAGCCATTACGACAGGGGCCACGAGCAGTACTTC
CDR3 protein: CASSHYDRGHEQYF

J gene: TRBJ2-7
D gene: -
V gene: TRBV6-1
clone size: -
CDR3 DNA: TGTGCCAGCAGACTGCCAGGGTACGAGCAGTACTTC
CDR3 protein: CASRLPGYEQYF

J gene: TRBJ1-2
D gene: -
V gene: TRBV5-1
clone size: -
CDR3 DNA: TGCGCCAGCAGCGGGACTACTACCTATGGCTACACCTTC
CDR3 protein: CASSGTTTYGYTF

J gene: TRBJ2-2
D gene: -
V gene: TRBV2
clone size: few
CDR3 DNA: TGTGCCAGCAGTGAAGGGCGGAAGTGGACCGGGGAGCTGTTTTTT
CDR3 protein: CASSEGRKWTGELFF

J gene: TRBJ1-2
D gene: -
V gene: TRBV4-2
clone size: -
CDR3 DNA: TGTGCCAGCAGCCAAGATTCAGGGGCGCGGACCTATGGCTACACCTTC
CDR3 protein: CASSQDSGARTYGYTF

J gene: TRBJ2-7
D gene: -
V gene: TRBV4-3
clone size: -
CDR3 DNA: TGCGCCAGCAGCCAAGATCACGGGGAGTGGCAGTACTTC
CDR3 protein: CASSQDHGEWQYF

J gene: TRBJ2-7
D gene: -
V gene: TRBV29-1
clone size: -
CDR3 DNA: TGCAGCGTTGAAACAGGGTCCTACGAGCAGTACTTC
CDR3 protein: CSVETGSYEQYF

J gene: TRBJ1-4
D gene: -
V gene: TRBV7-9
clone size: -
CDR3 DNA: TGTGCCTCCTCGGGGGTTTGGATTGAAAAACTGTTTTTT
CDR3 protein: CASSGVWIEKLFF

J gene: TRBJ2-3
D gene: TRBD1
V gene: TRBV9
clone size: once
CDR3 DNA: TGTGCCAGCAGCGTCTCGGGACAGGCGGCAGATACGCAGTATTTT
CDR3 protein: CASSVSGQAADTQYF

J gene: TRBJ2-7
D gene: TRBD2
V gene: TRBV10-3
clone size: -
CDR3 DNA: TGTGCCATCAGACGATGGATAGCGGGAAGGAAGAGCTACGAGCAGTACTTC
CDR3 protein: CAIRRWIAGRKSYEQYF

J gene: TRBJ2-7
D gene: -
V gene: TRBV19
clone size: once
CDR3 DNA: TGTGCCAGTAGTTTTGGAGGGGGCGCGAGTTACGAGCAGTACTTC
CDR3 protein: CASSFGGGASYEQYF

J gene: TRBJ2-3
D gene: TRBD2
V gene: TRBV5-1
clone size: -
CDR3 DNA: TGCGCCAGCAGCTTTCTAGCGGGGGGGCGTGCAGATACGCAGTATTTT
CDR3 protein: CASSFLAGGRADTQYF

J gene: TRBJ2-7
D gene: -
V gene: TRBV10-3
clone size: once
CDR3 DNA: TGTGCCATCAGTGAGGTCGGGGGAGGCGAGCAGTACTTC
CDR3 protein: CAISEVGGGEQYF

J gene: TRBJ1-3
D gene: TRBD1
V gene: TRBV4-3
clone size: -
CDR3 DNA: TGCGCCAGCAGCCCCTCGACAGGGCCTGGAAACACCATATATTTT
CDR3 protein: CASSPSTGPGNTIYF

J gene: TRBJ1-4
D gene: -
V gene: TRBV7-6
clone size: -
CDR3 DNA: TGTGCCAGCAGCGATCTACCTGCAACTAATGAAAAACTGTTTTTT
CDR3 protein: CASSDLPATNEKLFF